These T cell receptor beta chains were read from a single sample in a study of early T cells in non-severe SARS-CoV-2 infection. MiXCR, applied by TCRdb to the 5' RACE reads, yields one record per CDR3 protein. This sample has 50,000 to 60,000 distinct CDR3 sequences; 7.5% to 9.5% occur once, and the top ten carry almost 4%. The source was whole blood, collected at baseline. All receptors come from an adult who was a healthcare worker with PCR-confirmed SARS-CoV-2 infection or an uninfected control (not recorded which). Both conserved end residues are part of each CDR3.

>TRBJ1-2|13|TRBV18
CASTRGGNYGYTF
>TRBJ2-7|13|TRBV7-2
CASSFRGLYEQYF
>TRBJ2-5|15|TRBV5-4
CASSLAPAVQETQYF
>TRBJ2-2|16|TRBV12-1
CASSPRGLAGTGELFF
>TRBJ2-1|13|TRBV27
CASSSSGYNEQFF
>TRBJ2-5|15|TRBV7-9
CASSLGGHGQKTQYF
>TRBJ2-4|12|TRBV12-3/TRBV12-4
CASSLGDRGQYF
>TRBJ2-7|16|TRBV9
CASSPSDSLISYEQYF
>TRBJ2-6|14|TRBV7-9
CASSLLPGANVLTF
>TRBJ1-2|14|TRBV7-6
CASSLGQGEDGYTF
>TRBJ2-3|15|TRBV19
CASSYDRGETDTQYF
>TRBJ2-7|11|TRBV20-1
CSAPLLSEQYF
>TRBJ2-7|14|TRBV19
CASSMGDYSYEQYF
>TRBJ1-1|13|TRBV29-1
CSVEPRGSTEAFF
>TRBJ2-7|13|TRBV27
CASSVGRSYEQYF
>TRBJ2-2|16|TRBV7-9
CASSPRLTWDTGELFF
>TRBJ2-5|14|TRBV6-5
CASSPYPGAETQYF
>TRBJ2-5|15|TRBV5-6
CASSLGTGEKETQYF
>TRBJ2-3|13|TRBV7-8
CASSFNEDNTQYF
>TRBJ2-2|14|TRBV2
CASRRAANTGELFF
>TRBJ1-2|12|TRBV12-3/TRBV12-4
CASSFYVDGYTF
>TRBJ2-1|15|TRBV19
CASTKGLRPDNEQFF
>TRBJ2-6|17|TRBV18
CASSQDSRTSGANVLTF
>TRBJ1-6|18|TRBV6-1
CASSEAEGWLLLNSPLHF
>TRBJ2-1|12|TRBV11-2
CASSPLSWGQFF
>TRBJ2-7|18|TRBV11-2
CASRSAGGLAGSSYEQYF
>TRBJ2-2|15|TRBV29-1
CSVLGAGGSTGELFF
>TRBJ2-5|15|TRBV7-3
CASSLGLAGSETQYF
>TRBJ2-5|17|TRBV9
CASSVAGLAGPQETQYF
>TRBJ1-4|15|TRBV11-3
CASSLGGTGGEKLFF
>TRBJ2-5|13|TRBV28
CASSSPAQETQYF
>TRBJ1-1|15|TRBV7-9
CASSLGPSGNTEAFF
>TRBJ2-1|12|TRBV29-1
CSVPRGNNEQFF
>TRBJ1-4|15|TRBV6-1
CASSWRQPDSEKLFF
>TRBJ1-2|14|TRBV13
CASSRDQGAYGYTF
>TRBJ2-5|14|TRBV2
CASRPPSAVETQYF
>TRBJ1-3|14|TRBV30
CAWSEGFSGNTIYF
>TRBJ2-5|14|TRBV12-3/TRBV12-4
CASSPTTGQETQYF
>TRBJ2-1|17|TRBV7-9
CASSPGLGRGGLNEQFF
>TRBJ2-3|13|TRBV12-3/TRBV12-4
CASRQVGADTQYF
>TRBJ1-4|12|TRBV30
CAWSARNEKLFF
>TRBJ2-1|14|TRBV12-5
CASGLVSGYNEQFF
>TRBJ1-1|14|TRBV12-3/TRBV12-4
CASSPHQGLTEAFF
>TRBJ2-1|17|TRBV11-2
CASSFTGQRISYNEQFF
>TRBJ2-1|15|TRBV5-8
CASSLRALNVNEQFF